The next 8 T cell receptor beta chains were all read from a single sample in a study of cytotoxic CD8 clonotypes in ibrutinib-treated CLL. The table came from immunoSEQ multiplex PCR; TCRdb's copy has only in-frame clones and leaves some out. The sample lists 150,000 to 200,000 clones, under 90% seen once, with roughly 4.6% in the top ten. The sample in question was PBMCs, obtained after 24 months of ibrutinib treatment. All receptors derive from a human donor with chronic lymphocytic leukemia.

V usage is TRBV18 and J usage is TRBJ1-2, with 7 bases matching TRBD1. CDR1 KGHSH and CDR2 LQKENI come from the germline V gene. The CDR3 loop spans 16 amino acids. The J segment lost 5 bases and the V segment lost 5 bases, leaving 14 bases of the junction unmatched. The CDR3: CASSSQSGTDTYGYTF. CDR3 in DNA: TGTGCCAGCTCATCACAATCCGGGACAGATACGTATGGCTACACCTTC.

The J gene is TRBJ1-1, the V gene TRBV7-9; D is perhaps TRBD1 (6 bases). The CDR3 covers 14 residues. Per the germline V gene, CDR1 is SEHNR and CDR2 is FQNEAQ (reference sequence). V lost 3 bases, J lost 1 base, and 9 bases lay in between. This chain's CDR3 is CASSFWTENTEAFF. Here the CDR3 DNA reads TGTGCCAGCAGCTTTTGGACAGAGAACACTGAAGCTTTCTTT.

The chain recombines TRBV30 with TRBJ2-1; 7 bases are shared with TRBD2. V trimming: 4 bases; J trimming: 4 bases; junction bases outside the gene matches: 37. CDR1 and CDR2 (germline): GTSNPN, SVGIG (reference sequence). CDR3 length: 24 residues. The DNA for the CDR3 is TGTGCCTGGACTGACCTTAGCGGGCGTCCGAGTTATCCAACTGACAGTCGCTATTACAATGAGCAGTTCTTC. Encoded protein: CAWTDLSGRPSYPTDSRYYNEQFF.

In this sample, this clone turned up a few times. The same CDR3 arises from other DNA sequences in this sample as well. This chain uses TRBV5-1 with TRBJ2-1; TRBD1 might be the D (6 bases). V was cut by 4 bases and J by 4 bases, with 12 bases left in between. This CDR3 has 14 amino acids. Looked up from germline, CDR1 is SGHRS and CDR2 is YFSETQ. CDR3 DNA sequence: TGCGCCAGCAGCCGGGGACAAAGTTACAATGAGCAGTTCTTC. Translated, it gives CASSRGQSYNEQFF.

This chain uses TRBV28 with TRBJ2-4; no clear D gene. Germline V gives CDR1 MDHEN, CDR2 SYDVKM. This CDR3 is 14 amino acids long. Deletions cut 6 bases from V and 0 bases from J, with 9 bases between. The CDR3 region is CASRRMEAKNIQYF. CDR3 bases: TGTGCCAGCAGGAGAATGGAAGCCAAAAACATTCAGTACTTC.

The chain uses TRBV4-3 and TRBJ2-7; 7 bases are a match to TRBD1. Germline trimming cut 4 bases from V and 6 bases from J; bases unmatched to any gene: 9. The CDR3 totals 14 residues. Germline CDR1 is LGHNA and CDR2 is YSLEER. DNA of the CDR3: TGCGCCAGCAGCCCGCGGACTCCAGGGGGCGAGCAGTACTTC. Protein sequence: CASSPRTPGGEQYF.

The V and J genes are TRBV4-2 and TRBJ1-2; perhaps TRBD1 as D (6 bases). Germline lookup yields CDR1 LGHNA and CDR2 YNFKEQ. This CDR3 has 15 residues. The V gene lost 0 bases and the J gene lost 3 bases, with 11 bases spanning the gap. CDR3 DNA sequence: TGTGCCAGCAGCCAAGACCGAGGACAGCACTATGGCTACACCTTC. Translating gives CASSQDRGQHYGYTF.

V is TRBV5-1 and J is TRBJ1-3; D ambiguous. There are 16 residues in the CDR3. Per germline, CDR1 SGHRS and CDR2 YFSETQ. Trimming pared 0 bases from V and 3 bases from J, leaving 13 bases between. The CDR3 nucleotides read TGCGCCAGCAGCTTGGTGCCCTCGGCCAGTGGAAACACCATATATTTT. Its translation: CASSLVPSASGNTIYF.